These 27 T cell receptor beta chains were all obtained from the same sample, sequenced in a study of blood T cell repertoires in COVID-19. Repertoires were generated with immunoSEQ multiplex PCR, while TCRdb's copy carries only in-frame clones and drops some. The table records roughly 60,000 clones, 70% to 90% of them present only once. Material for sequencing was peripheral blood. These receptors originate from a human donor in a cohort sampled during active COVID-19.

This chain links TRBV6-2 or TRBV6-3 with TRBJ1-5; 10 bases map to TRBD1. The CDR3 totals 15 residues. CDR1 is MNHEY, CDR2 SVGEGT, per germline. The trim removed 6 bases at V and 6 bases at J, leaving 8 bases unmatched. The CDR3: CASSMRTGGSQPQHF. The CDR3 nucleotides read TGTGCCAGCAGCATGAGGACAGGGGGAAGTCAGCCCCAGCATTTT.

The chain joins TRBV6-5 to TRBJ1-5; D possibly corresponds to TRBD1 (6 bases). The V and J ends lost 5 bases and 0 bases respectively, with 11 bases between them. Looked up from germline, CDR1 is MNHEY and CDR2 is SVGAGI. The CDR3 runs to 15 residues. As DNA, the CDR3 is TGTGCCAGCAGTCCTAGGGGGTTTAGCAATCAGCCCCAGCATTTT. Translated: CASSPRGFSNQPQHF.

J is TRBJ2-5 and V is TRBV5-4; D is unclear. Germline CDR1 reads SGHNT; CDR2 reads YYREEE (reference sequence). Trimming pared 0 bases from V and 0 bases from J, leaving 9 bases between. The CDR3 runs to 15 residues. The CDR3 region is CASSLGQKYQETQYF. Written as DNA, the CDR3 is TGTGCCAGCAGCTTGGGGCAGAAGTACCAAGAGACCCAGTACTTC.

This clone was observed once. CDR3: CASSSGQGNTEAFF. DNA of the CDR3: TGCGCCAGCAGCTCGGGACAGGGGAACACTGAAGCTTTCTTT. The V and J genes are TRBV5-1 and TRBJ1-1; 9 nucleotides match TRBD1. Trimming removed 3 bases from V and 1 base from J; junction bases left unmatched: 1. The CDR3 loop spans 14 amino acids. The V gene's germline CDR1 is SGHRS and CDR2 YFSETQ.

The genes are TRBV4-1 and TRBJ1-2, with unresolved D. The germline V gene encodes CDR1 MGHRA and CDR2 YSYEKL. V was clipped by 1 base and J by 1 base, with 7 bases between them. The CDR3 sequence is 14 residues long. The CDR3 DNA reads TGCGCCAGCAGCCAAGGGGAGCTTAACTATGGCTACACCTTC. The encoded protein is CASSQGELNYGYTF.

This clone was counted a few times. V gene TRBV10-3 combines with J gene TRBJ1-1; 10 positions agree with TRBD1. The trim removed 3 bases at V and 0 bases at J, leaving 7 bases unmatched. The CDR3 is 17 residues long. CDR1 ENHRY and CDR2 SYGVKD come from the germline V gene. The CDR3: CAISDYGQGVLNTEAFF. CDR3 in DNA: TGTGCCATCAGTGACTACGGACAGGGGGTCTTGAACACTGAAGCTTTCTTT.

The chain is built from TRBV6-2 or TRBV6-3 and TRBJ1-5; D gene ambiguous. Trimming cost V 2 bases and J 3 bases, with 8 bases left between them. From germline, CDR1 is MNHEY and CDR2 SVGEGT. The CDR3 runs 14 residues. This chain's CDR3 is CASSYSQFNQPQHF. The CDR3 DNA reads TGTGCCAGCAGTTACAGTCAGTTCAATCAGCCCCAGCATTTT.

This chain connects TRBV14 to TRBJ2-7, with D maybe TRBD2 (7 bases). Trimming removed 1 base from V and 5 bases from J, with 12 bases in between. From germline, CDR1 is SGHDN and CDR2 FVKESK. This CDR3 contains 14 residues. This CDR3 reads CASSQGGGFHEQYF. The CDR3 coding sequence is TGTGCCAGCAGCCAAGGGGGGGGCTTCCACGAGCAGTACTTC.

The rearrangement uses TRBV29-1 and TRBJ1-2; no reliable D call. The CDR3 runs to 14 residues. The germline CDR1 and CDR2 sequences are SQVTM and ANQGSEA. The germline V and J ends were trimmed by 4 bases and 4 bases, with 16 bases remaining between them. The CDR3 spells CSVGEQDSLYGYTF. The CDR3 DNA follows: TGCAGCGTTGGGGAGCAGGATTCGCTCTATGGCTACACCTTC.

The chain links TRBV14 to TRBJ2-3; TRBD1 agrees at 8 bases. This CDR3 has 16 residues. Germline CDR1 reads SGHDN; CDR2 reads FVKESK. The junction had 8 bases not matched to a gene; V was cut back by 4 bases and J by 2 bases. As DNA, the CDR3 is TGTGCCAGCAGCCTTCAGGGGGCTTCTGCCACAGATACGCAGTATTTT. It encodes CASSLQGASATDTQYF.

V gene TRBV7-2 combines with J gene TRBJ2-7; 12 bases map to TRBD2. Looked up from germline, CDR1 is SGHTA and CDR2 is FQGNSA. J lost 0 bases, V lost 6 bases, and 3 bases had no gene match. The CDR3 is 15 amino acids. This CDR3 reads CASRLGLAGSYEQYF. CDR3 sequence (DNA): TGTGCCAGCAGGTTGGGACTAGCGGGCTCCTACGAGCAGTACTTC.

This sequence joins TRBV5-1 and TRBJ1-4, with 7 positions matching TRBD1. J was trimmed by 0 bases and V by 6 bases; bases with no gene match: 8. The CDR3 length is 16 residues. CDR1 and CDR2 (germline): SGHRS, YFSETQ. CDR3 protein: CASTPGQPTTNEKLFF. CDR3 nucleotides: TGCGCCAGCACTCCGGGACAGCCGACAACTAATGAAAAACTGTTTTTT.

The V call is TRBV2, the J call TRBJ2-5, with 11 bases aligning to TRBD2. Trimming took 4 bases from V and 4 from J; bases not matched to a gene: 5. The germline V gene encodes CDR1 SNHLY and CDR2 FYNNEI. CDR3 length equals 15 residues. CDR3 nucleotide sequence: TGTGCCAGCAGTGTGTTAGCGGGGGGGCGAGAGACCCAGTACTTC. It encodes CASSVLAGGRETQYF.

The V gene is TRBV3-1 (or the pseudogene TRBV3-2), the J gene TRBJ1-6, with TRBD1 matching over 12 bases. The CDR3 is made up of 17 amino acids. The ends lost 4 bases at V and 9 bases at J; junction bases unmatched: 10. Germline CDR1 and CDR2: LGHDT and YNNKEL (reference sequence). DNA of the CDR3: TGTGCCAGCAGCCTAATGGGACAGGGGGCAACAATTTCACCCCTCCACTTT. This sequence encodes CASSLMGQGATISPLHF.

The rearrangement links TRBV6-5 to TRBJ1-3; possible D gene TRBD1, 6 bases. The germline gives CDR1 MNHEY, CDR2 SVGAGI. CDR3 length equals 15 residues. Deletions cut 7 bases from V and 1 base from J, with 14 bases between. Here the CDR3 DNA reads TGTGCCAGCACCCGGGGGGGGGCGTCTGGAAACACCATATATTTT. This codes for CASTRGGASGNTIYF.

V usage is TRBV5-1 and J usage is TRBJ2-7; perhaps TRBD2 as D (5 bases). This CDR3 has 14 amino acids. Trimming left V 2 bases short and J 0 bases short, with 9 bases between. CDR1 and CDR2 (germline): SGHRS, YFSETQ. The CDR3 DNA follows: TGCGCCAGCAGCTTCGGACGGGACTCCTACGAGCAGTACTTC. Residues: CASSFGRDSYEQYF.

In DNA, the CDR3 is TGCAGCGCCTCGACAGGGGGAAACTATGGCTACACCTTC. Its protein is CSASTGGNYGYTF. The gene calls are TRBV29-1 and TRBJ1-2; 9 nucleotides align to TRBD1. Germline CDR1 SQVTM, CDR2 ANQGSEA. This CDR3 comprises 13 residues. Trimming removed 7 bases from V and 2 bases from J; junction bases left unmatched: 5.

The chain has TRBV25-1 and TRBJ1-4, with 12 bases matching TRBD1. Germline lookup yields CDR1 MGHDK and CDR2 SYGVNS. The CDR3 covers 16 residues. V gave up 6 bases and J gave up 2 bases; unmatched junction bases: 4. The DNA for the CDR3 is TGTGCCAGCAGCCGGGACAGGGGGCGGACTAATGAAAAACTGTTTTTT. Translated: CASSRDRGRTNEKLFF.

The rearrangement joins TRBV30 to TRBJ1-5; D uncertain. Germline V gene data show CDR1 as GTSNPN and CDR2 as SVGIG (reference sequence). Trimming left V 0 bases short and J 4 bases short, with 13 bases between. The CDR3 runs to 15 residues. In DNA, the CDR3 is TGTGCCTGGAGTGTGAGTTCGGGGATTAATCAGCCCCAGCATTTT. Translation gives CAWSVSSGINQPQHF.

The rearrangement links TRBV7-9 to TRBJ1-2; TRBD1 aligns across 8 bases. The junction had 6 bases not matched to a gene; V was cut back by 5 bases and J by 1 base. This CDR3 has 15 amino acids. The V gene's germline CDR1 is SEHNR and CDR2 FQNEAQ (reference sequence). This CDR3 reads CASSPGDRHNYGYTF. The CDR3 DNA follows: TGTGCCAGCAGCCCCGGGGACAGGCATAACTATGGCTACACCTTC.

This chain joins TRBV12-3 or TRBV12-4 and TRBJ1-4; unclear D gene. Trimming left V 7 bases short and J 3 bases short, with 6 bases between. This CDR3 contains 12 residues. For the CDR3, the DNA is TGTGCCAGCAACGGTCCTAATGAAAAACTGTTTTTT. This sequence encodes CASNGPNEKLFF.

The chain couples TRBV6-2 or TRBV6-3 to TRBJ2-3; D ambiguous. V lost 6 bases, J lost 3 bases, and 13 bases lay in between. Looked up from germline, CDR1 is MNHEY and CDR2 is SVGEGT. CDR3 size: 14 residues. The CDR3 reads CASSLGLITDTQYF. CDR3 in DNA: TGTGCCAGCAGCCTCGGTCTAATTACAGATACGCAGTATTTT.

The rearrangement links TRBV14 to TRBJ2-7, with D tentatively TRBD1 (6 bases). The CDR3 sequence is 18 residues long. Germline V gives CDR1 SGHDN, CDR2 FVKESK. V lost 4 bases and J lost 1, with 23 bases in between. CDR3 in DNA: TGTGCCAGCAGCCCAGGGTCTGTGGACAGTTTATTTTCCTACGAGCAGTACTTC. It yields the protein CASSPGSVDSLFSYEQYF.

The chain has TRBV4-2 and TRBJ2-3; 10 positions agree with TRBD2. The germline gives CDR1 LGHNA, CDR2 YNFKEQ. The CDR3 is 17 amino acids. Losses at the gene ends were 1 base for V and 0 bases for J; bases not matched to a gene: 4. CDR3 DNA: TGTGCCAGCAGCCAAGTCCTAGCGGGGGCTAGCACAGATACGCAGTATTTT. It yields the protein CASSQVLAGASTDTQYF.

V and J are TRBV5-1 and TRBJ2-1; 8 nucleotides agree with TRBD1. The germline V gene has CDR1 SGHRS and CDR2 YFSETQ. The CDR3 totals 15 residues. Germline trimming cut 5 bases from V and 4 bases from J; bases unmatched to any gene: 8. The CDR3 here is CASRLAGGQYNEQFF. DNA of the CDR3: TGCGCCAGCAGACTCGCAGGGGGCCAATACAATGAGCAGTTCTTC. The variable domain in full, completed from reference TRBV5-1 and TRBJ2-1, reads KAGVTQTPRYLIKTRGQQVTLSCSPISGHRSVSWYQQTPGQGLQFLFEYFSETQRNKGNFPGRFSGRQFSNSRSEMNVSTLELGDSALYLCASRLAGGQYNEQFFGPGTRLTVL.

The chain carries TRBV9 and TRBJ2-5, with D maybe TRBD2 (6 bases). V lost 0 bases to trimming and J lost 5 bases, with 11 bases between them. The CDR3 is 14 residues long. The germline gives CDR1 SGDLS, CDR2 YYNGEE. This chain's CDR3 is CASSVAGEAETQYF. Written as DNA, the CDR3 is TGTGCCAGCAGCGTAGCGGGGGAGGCGGAGACCCAGTACTTC.

This chain connects TRBV7-9 to TRBJ2-3, with TRBD2 matching over 16 bases. V lost 0 bases to trimming and J lost 6 bases; unmatched junction nucleotides: 3. This CDR3 spans 17 amino acids. Per the germline V gene, CDR1 is SEHNR and CDR2 is FQNEAQ (reference sequence). CDR3 sequence: CASSLAGLAGGLDTQYF. DNA of the CDR3: TGTGCCAGCAGCTTAGCGGGACTAGCGGGGGGGCTGGATACGCAGTATTTT.